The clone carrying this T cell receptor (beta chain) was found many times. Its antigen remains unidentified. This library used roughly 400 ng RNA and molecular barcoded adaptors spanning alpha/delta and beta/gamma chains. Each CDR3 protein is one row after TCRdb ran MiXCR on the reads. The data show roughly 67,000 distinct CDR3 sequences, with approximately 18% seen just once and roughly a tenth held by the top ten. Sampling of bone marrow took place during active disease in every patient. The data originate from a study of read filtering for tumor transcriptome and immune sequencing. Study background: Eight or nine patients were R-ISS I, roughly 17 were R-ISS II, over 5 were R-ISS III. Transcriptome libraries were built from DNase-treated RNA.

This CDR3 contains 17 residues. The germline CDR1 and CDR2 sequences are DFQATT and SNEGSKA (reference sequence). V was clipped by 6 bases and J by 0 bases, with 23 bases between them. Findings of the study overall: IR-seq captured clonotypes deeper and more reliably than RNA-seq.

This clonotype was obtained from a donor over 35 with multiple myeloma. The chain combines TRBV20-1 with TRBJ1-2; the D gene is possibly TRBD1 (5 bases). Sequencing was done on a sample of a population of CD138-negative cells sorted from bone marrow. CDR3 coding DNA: TGCAGTGCCCGAGGGGAGTCCGGCCTGACTTCTAACTATGGCTACACCTTC. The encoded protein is CSARGESGLTSNYGYTF.